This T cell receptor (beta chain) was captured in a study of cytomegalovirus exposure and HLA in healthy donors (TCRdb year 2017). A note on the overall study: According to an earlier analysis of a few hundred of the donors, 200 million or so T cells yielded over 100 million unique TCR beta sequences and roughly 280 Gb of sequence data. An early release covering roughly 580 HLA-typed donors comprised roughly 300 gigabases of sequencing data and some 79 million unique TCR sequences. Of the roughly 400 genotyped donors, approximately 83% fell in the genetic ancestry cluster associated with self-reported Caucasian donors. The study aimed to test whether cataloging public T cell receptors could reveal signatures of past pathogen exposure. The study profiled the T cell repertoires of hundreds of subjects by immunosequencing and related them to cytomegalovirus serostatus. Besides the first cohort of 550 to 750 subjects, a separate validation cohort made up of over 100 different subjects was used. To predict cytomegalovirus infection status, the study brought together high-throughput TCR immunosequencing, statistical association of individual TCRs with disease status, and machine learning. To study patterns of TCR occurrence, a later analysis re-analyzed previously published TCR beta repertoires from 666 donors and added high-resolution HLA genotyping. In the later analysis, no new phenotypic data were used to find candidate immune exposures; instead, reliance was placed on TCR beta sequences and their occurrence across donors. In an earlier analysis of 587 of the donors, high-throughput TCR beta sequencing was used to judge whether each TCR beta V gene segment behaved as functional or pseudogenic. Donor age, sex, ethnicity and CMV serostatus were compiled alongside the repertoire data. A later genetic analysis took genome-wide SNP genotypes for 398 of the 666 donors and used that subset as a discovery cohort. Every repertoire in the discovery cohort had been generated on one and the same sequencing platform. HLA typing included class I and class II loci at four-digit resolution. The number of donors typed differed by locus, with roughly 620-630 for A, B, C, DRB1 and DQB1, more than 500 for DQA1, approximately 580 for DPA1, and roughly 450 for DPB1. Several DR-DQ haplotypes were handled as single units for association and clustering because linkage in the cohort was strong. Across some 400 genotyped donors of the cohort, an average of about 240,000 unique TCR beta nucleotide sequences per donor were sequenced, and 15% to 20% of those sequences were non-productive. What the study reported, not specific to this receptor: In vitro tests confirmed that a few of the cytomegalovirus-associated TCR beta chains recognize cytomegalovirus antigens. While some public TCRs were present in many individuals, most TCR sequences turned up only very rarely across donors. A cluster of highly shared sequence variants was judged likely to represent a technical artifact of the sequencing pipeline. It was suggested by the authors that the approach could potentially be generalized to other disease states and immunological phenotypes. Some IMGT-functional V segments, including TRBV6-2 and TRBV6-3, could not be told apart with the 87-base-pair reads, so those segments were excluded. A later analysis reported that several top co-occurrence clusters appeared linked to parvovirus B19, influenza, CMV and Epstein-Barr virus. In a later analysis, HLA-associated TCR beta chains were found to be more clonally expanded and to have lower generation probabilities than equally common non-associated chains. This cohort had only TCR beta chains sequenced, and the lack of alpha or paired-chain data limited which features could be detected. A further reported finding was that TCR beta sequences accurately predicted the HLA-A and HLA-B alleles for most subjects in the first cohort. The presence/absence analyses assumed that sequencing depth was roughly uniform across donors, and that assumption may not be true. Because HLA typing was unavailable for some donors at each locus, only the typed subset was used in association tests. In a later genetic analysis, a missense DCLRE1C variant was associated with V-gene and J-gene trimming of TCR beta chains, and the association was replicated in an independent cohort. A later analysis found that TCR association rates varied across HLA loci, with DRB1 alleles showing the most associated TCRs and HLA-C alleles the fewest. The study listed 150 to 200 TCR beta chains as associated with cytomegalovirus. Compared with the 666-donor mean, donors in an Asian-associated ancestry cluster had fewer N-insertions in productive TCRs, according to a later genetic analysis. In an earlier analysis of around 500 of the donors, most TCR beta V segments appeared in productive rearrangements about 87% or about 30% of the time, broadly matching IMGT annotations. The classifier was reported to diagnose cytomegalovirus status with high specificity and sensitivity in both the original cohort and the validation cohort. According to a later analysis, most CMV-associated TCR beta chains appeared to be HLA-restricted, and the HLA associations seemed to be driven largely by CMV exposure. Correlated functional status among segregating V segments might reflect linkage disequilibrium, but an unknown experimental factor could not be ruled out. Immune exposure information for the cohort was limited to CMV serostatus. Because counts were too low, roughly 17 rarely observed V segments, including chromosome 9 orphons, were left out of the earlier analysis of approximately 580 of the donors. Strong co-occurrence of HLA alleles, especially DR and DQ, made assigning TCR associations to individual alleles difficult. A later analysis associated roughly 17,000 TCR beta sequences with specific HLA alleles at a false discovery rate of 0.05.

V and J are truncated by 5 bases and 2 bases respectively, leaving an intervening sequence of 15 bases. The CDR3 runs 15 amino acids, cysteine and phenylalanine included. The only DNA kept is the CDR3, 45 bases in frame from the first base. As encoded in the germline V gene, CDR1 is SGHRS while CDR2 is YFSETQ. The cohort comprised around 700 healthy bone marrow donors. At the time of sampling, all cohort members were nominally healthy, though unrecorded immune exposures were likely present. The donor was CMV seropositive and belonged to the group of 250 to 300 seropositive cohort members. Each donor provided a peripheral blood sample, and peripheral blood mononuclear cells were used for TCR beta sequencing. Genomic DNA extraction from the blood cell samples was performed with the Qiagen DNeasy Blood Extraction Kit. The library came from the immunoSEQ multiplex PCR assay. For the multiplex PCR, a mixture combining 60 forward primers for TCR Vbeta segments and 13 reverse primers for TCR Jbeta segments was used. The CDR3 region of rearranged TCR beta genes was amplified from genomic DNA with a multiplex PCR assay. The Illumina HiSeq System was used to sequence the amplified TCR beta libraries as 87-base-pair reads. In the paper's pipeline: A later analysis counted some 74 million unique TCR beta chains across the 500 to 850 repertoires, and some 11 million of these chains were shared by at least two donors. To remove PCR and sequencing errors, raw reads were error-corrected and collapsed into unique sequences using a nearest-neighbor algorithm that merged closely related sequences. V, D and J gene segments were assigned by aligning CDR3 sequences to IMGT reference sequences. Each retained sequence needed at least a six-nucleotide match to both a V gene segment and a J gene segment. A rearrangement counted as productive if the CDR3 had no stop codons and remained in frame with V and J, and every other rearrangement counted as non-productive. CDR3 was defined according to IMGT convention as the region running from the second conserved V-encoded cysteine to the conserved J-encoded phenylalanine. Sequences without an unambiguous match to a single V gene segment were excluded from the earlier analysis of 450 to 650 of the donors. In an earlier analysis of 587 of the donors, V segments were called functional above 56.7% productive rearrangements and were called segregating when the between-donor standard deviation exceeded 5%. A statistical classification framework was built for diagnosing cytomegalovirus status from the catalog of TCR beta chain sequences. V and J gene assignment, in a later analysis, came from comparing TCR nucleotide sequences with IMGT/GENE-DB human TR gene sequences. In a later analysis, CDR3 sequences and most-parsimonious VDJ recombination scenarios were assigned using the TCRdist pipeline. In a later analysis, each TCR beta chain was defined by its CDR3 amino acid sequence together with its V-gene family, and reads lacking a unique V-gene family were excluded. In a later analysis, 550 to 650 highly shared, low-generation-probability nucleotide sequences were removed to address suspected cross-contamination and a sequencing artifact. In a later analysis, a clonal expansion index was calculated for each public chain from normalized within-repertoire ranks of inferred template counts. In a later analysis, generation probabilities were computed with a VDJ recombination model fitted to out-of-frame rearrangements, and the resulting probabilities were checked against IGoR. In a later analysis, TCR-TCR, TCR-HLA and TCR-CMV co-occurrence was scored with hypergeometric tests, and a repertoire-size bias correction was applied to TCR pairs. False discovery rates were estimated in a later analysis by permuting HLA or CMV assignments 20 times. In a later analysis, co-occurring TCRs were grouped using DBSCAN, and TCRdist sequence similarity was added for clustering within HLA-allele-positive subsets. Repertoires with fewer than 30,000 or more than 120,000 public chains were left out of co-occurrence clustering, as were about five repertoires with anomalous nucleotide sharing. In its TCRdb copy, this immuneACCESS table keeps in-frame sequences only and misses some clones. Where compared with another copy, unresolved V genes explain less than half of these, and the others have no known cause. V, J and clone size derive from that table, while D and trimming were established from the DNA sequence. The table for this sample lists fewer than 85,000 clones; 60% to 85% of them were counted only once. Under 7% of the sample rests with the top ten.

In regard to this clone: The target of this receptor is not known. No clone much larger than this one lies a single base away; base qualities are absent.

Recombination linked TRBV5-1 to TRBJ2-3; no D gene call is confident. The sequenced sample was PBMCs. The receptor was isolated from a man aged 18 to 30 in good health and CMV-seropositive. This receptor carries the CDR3 CASRPGPFNTDTQYF. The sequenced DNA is TGCGCCAGCAGGCCTGGCCCCTTCAACACAGATACGCAGTATTTT.